The source of this T cell receptor (beta chain) is a study of blood T cell repertoires in COVID-19. Germline CDR1 and CDR2: GTSNPN and SVGIG (reference sequence). Trimming took 0 bases from V and 7 from J, leaving 16 bases between them. The CDR3 sequence is 14 residues long. In the source study's methods: Counts of nucleated cells, estimated from reference gene primer amplification, were obtained. Using immunoSEQ multiplex PCR, the repertoire was profiled, and TCRdb retains in-frame clones only, with some absent. The V and J calls and clone size come from that table; D and trimming were worked out from the DNA. The table lists tens of thousands of clones, over 65% of them singletons.

The receptor was derived from a human donor in a cohort sampled during active COVID-19. V and J are TRBV30 and TRBJ2-7, with D tentatively TRBD2 (6 bases). Sequences were obtained from peripheral blood. In nucleotides, the CDR3 is TGTGCCTGGAGTGTCCTACCCGGGAGTGGGGAGCAGTACTTC. Translated: CAWSVLPGSGEQYF.